Listed below are T cell receptor beta chains from one sample, sequenced in a study of identical twins. TCRdb re-called the 5' RACE reads through MiXCR, storing one row per CDR3 protein. The sample shows 690,000 or so distinct CDR3 sequences, 8.5% to 9% of them seen only once. The same sample was also studied in work on yellow fever vaccine responses in identical twins.

Specimen: PBMCs. Every receptor here comes from a woman under 30 in good health. CDR3s include the opening cysteine and the closing phenylalanine or tryptophan. Each record gives: J gene, V gene, D gene, CDR3 length, CDR3 protein. A D gene is named only where the DNA matches it firmly.

>TRBJ2-3|TRBV29-1|-|12
CSAPISTDTQYF
>TRBJ2-7|TRBV11-2|TRBD1|12
CASSPRQGQQYF
>TRBJ2-3|TRBV11-2|TRBD2|15
CASSFSGGWQDTQYF
>TRBJ2-5|TRBV5-1|-|15
CASSLEWGVLETQYF
>TRBJ2-7|TRBV7-2|TRBD2|14
CASRDSGRVVEQYF
>TRBJ1-1|TRBV2|-|18
CASSDWHPRDIMNTEAFF
>TRBJ2-5|TRBV27|-|13
CASSHPLGETQYF
>TRBJ2-7|TRBV20-1|TRBD2|12
CSARDSGGEQYF
>TRBJ2-7|TRBV7-2|-|15
CASSLVPQESYEQYF
>TRBJ2-7|TRBV5-1|TRBD2|14
CASSGTSGSKGQYF
>TRBJ1-1|TRBV6-2/TRBV6-3|-|14
CASITDGRVTEAFF
>TRBJ2-7|TRBV7-8|-|17
CASSLETGAGGPYEQYF
>TRBJ1-2|TRBV20-1|-|12
CSASTGVYGYTF
>TRBJ2-7|TRBV4-1|TRBD1|15
CASSQTTGSSYEQYF
>TRBJ2-1|TRBV6-5|TRBD2|15
CASSYSSGLVNEQFF
>TRBJ2-3|TRBV5-1|-|15
CASSSGDGSTDTQYF
>TRBJ2-1|TRBV27|-|11
CASLRNNEQFF
>TRBJ2-5|TRBV7-2|TRBD2|15
CASSLLAGGEGTQYF
>TRBJ2-7|TRBV27|-|14
CASSSGRSSYEQYF
>TRBJ2-5|TRBV5-4|-|14
CASSLALQQETQYF
>TRBJ2-3|TRBV2|-|14
CASNPQVTPDTQYF
>TRBJ2-7|TRBV28|-|12
CASGQGNYEQYF
>TRBJ2-7|TRBV28|TRBD1|16
CASSLPNLTGPREQYF
>TRBJ2-5|TRBV6-2/TRBV6-3|TRBD1|15
CASSPGGPHQETQYF
>TRBJ2-3|TRBV5-1|-|17
CASSLISQRARADTQYF
>TRBJ1-2|TRBV29-1|-|15
CSVAGLAGEDYGYTF
>TRBJ2-7|TRBV7-8|TRBD2|17
CASSLSTSEKSSYEQYF
>TRBJ2-3|TRBV20-1|-|12
CSAGSGPNTQYF
>TRBJ2-3|TRBV5-5|-|14
CASSLSRGTDTQYF
>TRBJ2-2|TRBV6-1|-|14
CASRFSGYTGELFF
>TRBJ2-5|TRBV2|-|14
CASSGEGSGETQYF
>TRBJ1-2|TRBV30|-|14
CAWSGQSSRGGYTF
>TRBJ2-3|TRBV24-1|-|16
CATSGGTGRPTDTQYF
>TRBJ2-1|TRBV6-5|TRBD2|17
CASSYTPLAGQGDEQFF
>TRBJ2-5|TRBV28|TRBD2|17
CASSKIGTSGRQETQYF
>TRBJ2-7|TRBV15|-|13
CATSRPPLYEQYF
>TRBJ2-1|TRBV25-1|-|15
CASSESRGTNNEQFF
>TRBJ2-3|TRBV12-3/TRBV12-4|-|11
CASTSSDTQYF
>TRBJ2-2|TRBV9|TRBD2|18
CASSVGASGSPTTGELFF
>TRBJ2-7|TRBV4-3|-|13
CASSQDSLARPYF
>TRBJ2-7|TRBV14|-|15
CASSPVDSRFYEQYF
>TRBJ2-1|TRBV5-1|TRBD2|15
CASSYGLAGGNEQFF